These 10 T cell receptor beta chains were sequenced from one sample in a study of T cell clonality in common variable immunodeficiency. Libraries were prepared by immunoSEQ multiplex PCR; TCRdb keeps only in-frame clonotypes and omits some of them. The sample holds fewer than 75,000 clones, and no clone turns up only once. Material: peripheral blood mononuclear cells. These receptors all come from a person aged 18 to 75 in good health.

In this sample, this clone turned up many times. The observed sequence ends 3 residues before the CDR3 terminus, with the missing tail filled in from the germline J gene. The chain employs TRBV20-1 and TRBJ2-1, with D possibly being TRBD1 (6 bases). In germline, CDR1 is DFQATT, CDR2 SNEGSKA (reference sequence). With 2 bases removed from V and 4 bases from J, the gap between germline ends came to 12 bases. The CDR3 is 14 amino acids. The part of the CDR3 DNA that was read is TGCAGTGCTAGATCCGAGGGGGATTACAATGAG. Amino acid sequence: CSARSEGDYNE. The full CDR3 reads CSARSEGDYNEQFF.

This clone was counted many times. The read halts 3 residues ahead of the CDR3 end, with the missing end drawn from the germline J gene. The chain carries TRBV7-6 and TRBJ1-1; D may be TRBD1 (6 bases). This CDR3 is 15 amino acids long. Trimming cost V 2 bases and J 1 base, with 11 bases left between them. The germline gives CDR1 SGHVS, CDR2 FNYEAQ. The CDR3 DNA, read in part, is TGTGCCAGCAGCTTACAAACAGGGAAGAACACTGAA. Its protein is CASSLQTGKNTE. The whole CDR3 protein is CASSLQTGKNTEAFF.

This clone has a count of ten or more. The read gets to within 3 residues of the CDR3 end, and the germline J gene fills in the rest. The chain is built from TRBV5-4 and TRBJ1-2; the match to TRBD1 covers 7 bases. The germline V gene has CDR1 SGHNT and CDR2 YYREEE (reference sequence). V was clipped by 3 bases and J by 4 bases; unmatched bases: 12. CDR3 length: 16 amino acids. CDR3 loop: CASSSTTGAMGYGYTF. The sequenced part of the CDR3 DNA is TGTGCCAGCAGCTCGACTACAGGGGCCATGGGCTATGGC. Using reference TRBV5-4 and TRBJ1-2 for the parts outside the CDR3, the full variable domain is ETGVTQSPTHLIKTRGQQVTLRCSSQSGHNTVSWYQQALGQGPQFIFQYYREEENGRGNFPPRFSGLQFPNYSSELNVNALELDDSALYLCASSSTTGAMGYGYTFGSGTRLTVV.

This clone was seen at least ten times. The CDR3 end falls 3 residues outside the read, so it is completed with the germline J gene. V usage is TRBV6-2 or TRBV6-3 and J usage is TRBJ2-3, with 9 bases identical to TRBD2. The length of the CDR3 is 16 residues. With V trimmed by 7 bases and J by 4 bases, 12 bases remained unmatched. The germline V gene has CDR1 MNHEY and CDR2 SVGEGT. The CDR3 loop is CASNQRNQRGADTQYF. Partial CDR3 DNA: TGTGCCAGCAACCAACGGAACCAGCGGGGGGCAGATACG.

In this sample, this clone turned up a few times. The observed sequence ends 3 residues before the CDR3 terminus, with the missing tail filled in from the germline J gene. The V call is TRBV5-1, the J call TRBJ2-7; 7 bases line up with TRBD2. The germline CDR1 and CDR2 sequences are SGHRS and YFSETQ. V trimming: 0 bases; J trimming: 5 bases; junction bases outside the gene matches: 8. The CDR3 length is 15 residues. The DNA read from the CDR3 is TGCGCCAGCAGCTTGGGAGATGTGGGAGGGGACGAG. Its translation: CASSLGDVGGDE. The whole CDR3 protein reads CASSLGDVGGDEQYF.

Many counts were recorded for this clone. The CDR3 end falls 3 residues outside the read, so it is completed with the germline J gene. This chain joins TRBV7-6 and TRBJ2-2, with D uncertain. The CDR3 has 13 residues. Trimming left V 1 base short and J 6 bases short, with 6 bases between. In germline, CDR1 is SGHVS, CDR2 FNYEAQ. CDR3 amino acids: CASSLDRAGELFF. The part of the CDR3 DNA that was read is TGTGCCAGCAGCTTAGATAGGGCCGGGGAG.

This clone was observed at least ten times. The sequence runs out 3 residues before the end of the CDR3; the remainder is reconstructed from the germline J gene. The V and J genes are TRBV20-1 and TRBJ2-4; 9 nucleotides agree with TRBD2. The junction had 20 bases not matched to a gene; V was cut back by 0 bases and J by 5 bases. Germline assignment: CDR1 DFQATT and CDR2 SNEGSKA (reference sequence). The CDR3 extends over 20 amino acids. CDR3: CSARDRGSAVLAGLQNIQYF. CDR3 DNA, as far as it was read: TGCAGTGCTAGAGATAGAGGCAGTGCGGTTCTAGCGGGGTTACAAAACATT.

This clone has a count of ten or more. The observed sequence ends 3 residues before the CDR3 terminus, with the missing tail filled in from the germline J gene. The V gene is TRBV28, the J gene TRBJ2-7; the match to TRBD2 covers 8 bases. CDR1 is MDHEN, CDR2 SYDVKM, per germline. The V segment lost 4 bases and the J segment 1 base; nucleotides outside the gene matches: 3. The CDR3 runs to 14 residues. The CDR3 bases that were read are TGTGCCAGCAGTTCAAGCGGGAGATCCTACGAG. Amino acid sequence: CASSSSGRSYE. The whole CDR3 sequence reads CASSSSGRSYEQYF.

This clone was detected ten times or more. The sequence runs out 3 residues before the end of the CDR3; the remainder is reconstructed from the germline J gene. The chain is built from TRBV20-1 and TRBJ2-7; TRBD2 matches at 7 bases. Germline CDR1 DFQATT, CDR2 SNEGSKA (reference sequence). The V segment lost 0 bases and the J segment 6 bases; nucleotides outside the gene matches: 8. The CDR3 runs to 14 residues. The CDR3 reads CSAREGGSSSEQYF. The sequenced part of the CDR3 DNA is TGCAGTGCTAGAGAGGGGGGGTCCTCAAGCGAG.

This clone has ten or more counts. The read comes to an end 3 residues before the CDR3 does, leaving the germline J gene to fill in the end. V gene TRBV20-1 combines with J gene TRBJ2-2; a weak D match, TRBD1 (6 bases). The CDR3 spans 14 residues. V shed 5 bases and J shed 6 bases, with 16 bases lying between them. Germline V gene data show CDR1 as DFQATT and CDR2 as SNEGSKA (reference sequence). This CDR3 is CSARKDRSPGELFF. The CDR3 DNA, read in part, is TGCAGTGCTCGTAAAGACAGGTCCCCCGGGGAG.